These T cell receptor beta chains were read from a single sample in a study of Ad26.COV2.S vaccination and SARS-CoV-2 variants. Measured with immunoSEQ multiplex PCR; TCRdb has only the in-frame clones, and not every one. In the table there are about 480,000 clones, 87% of which are singletons. The sample was peripheral blood, taken in a trial of Ad26.COV2.S vaccine versus placebo. All receptors derive from a person aged 18 to 59 who received the Ad26.COV2.S COVID-19 vaccine or a placebo. The CDR3 runs from the conserved cysteine through the conserved F or W. The D gene is left open where the match is weak. The size field is filled for only some rows; it gives once, few, many or a size class.

cdr3_aa | cdr3_nt | j_call | clone_size | d_call | v_call
CASRTGLAGAEQFF | TGTGCCAGCAGGACGGGACTAGCGGGTGCTGAGCAGTTCTTC | TRBJ2-1 | NA | TRBD2 | TRBV28
CASSLEGGEAFF | TGCGCCAGTAGTCTCGAGGGGGGTGAAGCTTTCTTT | TRBJ1-1 | NA | NA | TRBV19
CASSPGAGRSEQFF | TGTGCCAGCAGCCCAGGAGCGGGAAGGAGTGAGCAGTTCTTC | TRBJ2-1 | NA | TRBD2 | TRBV5-4
CSVVPNGYNEQFF | TGCAGCGTTGTGCCAAATGGATACAATGAGCAGTTCTTC | TRBJ2-1 | NA | NA | TRBV29-1
CATTAGAEETQYF | TGTGCCACTACGGCGGGGGCGGAAGAGACCCAGTACTTC | TRBJ2-5 | once | NA | TRBV10-3
CASSSEDRAGWGYTEAFF | TGTGCCAGCAGCTCAGAGGACAGGGCGGGGTGGGGCTACACTGAAGCTTTCTTT | TRBJ1-1 | NA | TRBD1 | TRBV9
CASLGQGDEQFF | TGTGCCAGCCTGGGACAGGGGGATGAGCAGTTCTTC | TRBJ2-1 | NA | TRBD1 | TRBV3-1/TRBV3-2
CASSRLGRALLGDTQYF | TGTGCCAGCAGTCGTCTGGGGAGGGCCCTCTTGGGAGATACGCAGTATTTT | TRBJ2-3 | NA | TRBD2 | TRBV6-6
CASSNLREAFF | TGTGCCAGCAGTAACTTGAGGGAAGCTTTCTTT | TRBJ1-1 | NA | NA | TRBV28
CASSIPGTRRDNEQFF | TGTGCCAGTAGTATCCCCGGGACTAGGAGGGACAATGAGCAGTTCTTC | TRBJ2-1 | NA | TRBD2 | TRBV19
CASSLGTYYEQYF | TGTGCCAGCAGTCTCGGGACTTACTACGAGCAGTACTTC | TRBJ2-7 | NA | NA | TRBV27
CASSNLQQGWAMNTEAFF | TGTGCCAGTAGTAATCTGCAACAGGGGTGGGCGATGAACACTGAAGCTTTCTTT | TRBJ1-1 | once | TRBD1 | TRBV19
CASRGDQETQYF | TGTGCCAGCAGGGGGGACCAAGAGACCCAGTACTTC | TRBJ2-5 | once | NA | TRBV9
CASTPGGGEAFF | TGTGCCAGTACCCCCGGGGGAGGCGAAGCTTTCTTT | TRBJ1-1 | once | NA | TRBV12-3/TRBV12-4
CASSPLSSSYNSPLHF | TGTGCCAGCAGCCCCCTCTCGAGCTCCTATAATTCACCCCTCCACTTT | TRBJ1-6 | many | NA | TRBV5-8
CSVEVGQGMGEQYF | TGCAGCGTTGAAGTCGGACAGGGGATGGGCGAGCAGTACTTC | TRBJ2-7 | NA | TRBD1 | TRBV29-1
CASSPGIWEAKNIQYF | TGTGCCAGCAGCCCAGGGATCTGGGAGGCCAAAAACATTCAGTACTTC | TRBJ2-4 | NA | NA | TRBV14
CASTEGRRTEAFF | TGTGCCAGCACAGAGGGCAGAAGGACTGAAGCTTTCTTT | TRBJ1-1 | NA | NA | TRBV7-2
CASSEAPGNTEAFF | TGTGCCAGCAGTGAAGCCCCAGGGAACACTGAAGCTTTCTTT | TRBJ1-1 | NA | NA | TRBV2
CAWSVGTPTEAFF | TGTGCCTGGAGTGTCGGCACACCTACTGAAGCTTTCTTT | TRBJ1-1 | NA | NA | TRBV30
CATSDPGQGFSETQYF | TGTGCCACCAGTGACCCGGGACAGGGTTTTTCAGAGACCCAGTACTTC | TRBJ2-5 | few | TRBD1 | TRBV24-1
CASSPRGSFHNEQFF | TGTGCCAGCAGCCCCCGGGGGTCGTTCCACAATGAGCAGTTCTTC | TRBJ2-1 | NA | NA | TRBV3-1/TRBV3-2
CASSPLLASNEQFF | TGTGCCAGCAGCCCTCTTCTAGCAAGCAATGAGCAGTTCTTC | TRBJ2-1 | NA | NA | TRBV9
CASSLVPGEWTEAFF | TGTGCCAGCAGCTTAGTTCCGGGGGAGTGGACTGAAGCTTTCTTT | TRBJ1-1 | NA | NA | TRBV7-8
CASTAGATSYEQYF | TGTGCCAGCACCGCCGGAGCGACCTCCTACGAGCAGTACTTC | TRBJ2-7 | NA | NA | TRBV6-5
CASSAHRGGLPQHF | TGTGCCAGCAGTGCTCACAGGGGAGGTCTGCCCCAGCATTTT | TRBJ1-5 | few | TRBD1 | TRBV27
CASSFGMRGSTSNYGYTF | TGTGCCAGCAGTTTCGGAATGAGGGGATCCACTTCTAACTATGGCTACACCTTC | TRBJ1-2 | NA | NA | TRBV28
CASSLKPGQGALGGYTF | TGTGCCAGCAGCTTAAAACCGGGACAGGGGGCGCTGGGTGGCTACACCTTC | TRBJ1-2 | NA | TRBD1 | TRBV27
CASSLSGDGYGYTF | TGTGCCAGCAGCCTATCAGGGGACGGATATGGCTACACCTTC | TRBJ1-2 | NA | NA | TRBV5-5
CAWSPRGQGGGYTF | TGTGCCTGGAGTCCACGGGGACAGGGAGGCGGCTACACCTTC | TRBJ1-2 | NA | TRBD1 | TRBV30
CASSRQGYLNTEAFF | TGTGCCAGCAGTCGACAGGGTTACCTGAACACTGAAGCTTTCTTT | TRBJ1-1 | once | TRBD1 | TRBV27
CASSSKPRTEAFF | TGTGCCAGCAGCTCGAAGCCCCGGACTGAAGCTTTCTTT | TRBJ1-1 | NA | NA | TRBV11-2
CASNTKGTSRAAFF | TGTGCCAGCAATACTAAAGGGACCTCTAGAGCGGCGTTCTTC | TRBJ2-1 | NA | NA | TRBV2
CASSYQGGVYEQYF | TGTGCCAGCAGTTACCAGGGAGGGGTCTACGAGCAGTACTTC | TRBJ2-7 | NA | TRBD2 | TRBV6-2/TRBV6-3
CASTRVAGTYEQYF | TGTGCCAGCACGAGAGTAGCGGGGACCTACGAGCAGTACTTC | TRBJ2-7 | NA | TRBD2 | TRBV6-5
CASTPRVTGELFF | TGTGCCAGCACCCCCCGGGTCACCGGGGAGCTGTTTTTT | TRBJ2-2 | NA | NA | TRBV6-2/TRBV6-3
CAWDSGGYTF | TGTGCCTGGGACAGTGGGGGCTACACCTTC | TRBJ1-2 | NA | NA | TRBV30
CAWSVTSGRSTDTQYF | TGTGCCTGGAGTGTGACTAGCGGGAGGAGCACAGATACGCAGTATTTT | TRBJ2-3 | NA | TRBD2 | TRBV30
CASSEVGRTGKDEQYF | TGTGCCAGCAGTGAAGTGGGTCGGACAGGGAAGGACGAGCAGTACTTC | TRBJ2-7 | NA | TRBD1 | TRBV6-1
CASSEWKGVDYGYTF | TGTGCCAGCAGTGAATGGAAGGGAGTGGACTATGGCTACACCTTC | TRBJ1-2 | NA | NA | TRBV6-1
CASSYTPSSYEQYF | TGTGCCAGCAGTTACACCCCGAGCTCCTACGAGCAGTACTTC | TRBJ2-7 | NA | NA | TRBV6-2/TRBV6-3
CASSALGQVAQETQYF | TGTGCCAGCAGTGCTTTGGGACAGGTGGCTCAAGAGACCCAGTACTTC | TRBJ2-5 | NA | TRBD1 | TRBV28
CASAQDSPLHF | TGTGCCAGCGCACAGGATTCACCCCTCCACTTT | TRBJ1-6 | few | NA | TRBV2
CASSPRTGNQETQYF | TGCGCCAGCAGCCCTCGGACGGGGAACCAAGAGACCCAGTACTTC | TRBJ2-5 | NA | NA | TRBV5-1
CASSTWDRNYEQYF | TGTGCCAGTAGTACCTGGGACCGTAACTACGAGCAGTACTTC | TRBJ2-7 | NA | NA | TRBV19
CASSPRRLGIRYNEQFF | TGTGCCAGCAGCCCTCGACGTTTGGGGATTAGGTACAATGAGCAGTTCTTC | TRBJ2-1 | NA | NA | TRBV7-9
CASSSYIRSGGLNSPLHF | TGTGCCAGCAGCTCATACATCCGGAGTGGCGGGCTGAATTCACCCCTCCACTTT | TRBJ1-6 | NA | NA | TRBV7-2